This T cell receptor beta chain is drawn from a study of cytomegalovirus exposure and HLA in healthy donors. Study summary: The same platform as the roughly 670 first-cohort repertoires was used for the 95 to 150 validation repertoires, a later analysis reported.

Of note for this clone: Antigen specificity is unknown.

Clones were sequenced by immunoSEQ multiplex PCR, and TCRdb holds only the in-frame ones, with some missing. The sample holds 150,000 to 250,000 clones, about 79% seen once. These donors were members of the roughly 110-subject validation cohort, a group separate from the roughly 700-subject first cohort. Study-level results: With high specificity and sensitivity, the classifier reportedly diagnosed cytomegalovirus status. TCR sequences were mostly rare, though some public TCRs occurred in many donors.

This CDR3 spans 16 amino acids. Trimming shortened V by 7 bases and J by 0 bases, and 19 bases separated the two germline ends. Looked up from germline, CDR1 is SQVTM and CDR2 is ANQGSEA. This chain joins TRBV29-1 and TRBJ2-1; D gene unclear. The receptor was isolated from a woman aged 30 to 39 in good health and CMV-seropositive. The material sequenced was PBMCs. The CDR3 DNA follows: TGCAGCGGCCTAGTACTGGCAAGGAGCTCCTACAATGAGCAGTTCTTC. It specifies CSGLVLARSSYNEQFF.